The 31 T cell receptor beta chains given below trace back to one sample, sequenced in a study of blood T cell repertoires in COVID-19. Clones were sequenced by immunoSEQ multiplex PCR, and TCRdb holds only the in-frame ones, with some missing. The sample carries some 48,000 clones, approximately 86% recorded once. Input material: peripheral blood. These receptors all come from a man aged 45 to 65 with active COVID-19.

This clone was observed once. This chain uses TRBV6-5 with TRBJ2-3; D ambiguous. Trimming pared 8 bases from V and 2 bases from J, leaving 11 bases between. The germline CDR1 and CDR2 sequences are MNHEY and SVGAGI. CDR3 length: 13 residues. The CDR3 DNA follows: TGTGCCAGCTCTTATGTCTTCACAGATACGCAGTATTTT. Translating it yields CASSYVFTDTQYF.

V gene TRBV5-6 combines with J gene TRBJ1-6, with 7 bases aligning to TRBD1. This CDR3 has 16 residues. Germline V lookup: CDR1 SGHDT, CDR2 YYEEEE. The J segment lost 2 bases and the V segment lost 1 base, leaving 3 bases of the junction unmatched. CDR3 in amino acids: CASSLWDRTYNSPLHF. CDR3 DNA sequence: TGTGCCAGCAGCTTGTGGGACAGAACCTATAATTCACCCCTCCACTTT.

This chain connects TRBV5-3 to TRBJ2-3; 9 bases line up with TRBD2. TRBV5-3 is reported as an ORF; its role is uncertain. This CDR3 has 16 amino acids. V shed 4 bases and J 3 bases; nucleotides not matched to a gene: 9. CDR3 sequence (DNA): TGTGCCAGAAGCCTATTAGCGGGAGTGGGTACAGATACGCAGTATTTT. Translation: CARSLLAGVGTDTQYF.

By proportion, this clone is medium-sized (0.01 to 0.1%). V gene TRBV6-1 combines with J gene TRBJ2-7; 11 nucleotides match TRBD2. This CDR3 comprises 19 residues. CDR1 and CDR2 (germline): MNHNS, SASEGT. The V segment lost 0 bases and the J segment 2 bases; nucleotides outside the gene matches: 12. CDR3 bases: TGTGCCAGCAGTGAAGCGATGGGCAGGACTAGCGGGTATACCTACGAGCAGTACGTC. Encoded protein: CASSEAMGRTSGYTYEQYV.

The chain couples TRBV14 to TRBJ2-3; TRBD1 agrees at 7 bases. The V gene's germline CDR1 is SGHDN and CDR2 FVKESK. There are 13 residues in the CDR3. J gave up 10 bases and V 2 bases, and 6 bases lay outside the gene matches. CDR3 coding DNA: TGTGCCAGCAGCCAACGGATTCAGGGGGCGCAGTATTTT. This gives the protein CASSQRIQGAQYF.

This chain links TRBV4-1 with TRBJ1-1, with a possible D match to TRBD1 (6 bases). V was shortened by 6 bases and J by 4 bases, with 12 bases between the two germline ends. The CDR3 contains 13 residues. Germline assignment: CDR1 MGHRA and CDR2 YSYEKL. The CDR3 region has the DNA TGCGCCAGCAGTCGAGGGGGGGGCACTGAAGCTTTCTTT. Translation gives CASSRGGGTEAFF.

The V and J genes are TRBV3-1 (or the pseudogene TRBV3-2) and TRBJ2-7, with 7 bases matching TRBD2. The CDR3 loop spans 16 amino acids. Germline CDR1 LGHDT, CDR2 YNNKEL (reference sequence). V shed 3 bases and J 9 bases; nucleotides not matched to a gene: 17. Here the CDR3 reads CASSQLLSKSSGGQYF. The CDR3 DNA sequence: TGTGCCAGCAGCCAGTTATTGTCAAAATCTTCGGGAGGGCAGTACTTC.

The chain links TRBV14 to TRBJ2-2, with 10 bases fitting TRBD2. The germline CDR1 and CDR2 sequences are SGHDN and FVKESK. CDR3 size: 17 residues. The ends lost 0 bases at V and 3 bases at J; junction bases unmatched: 4. The CDR3 DNA reads TGTGCCAGCAGCCAAGATAGGACTAGCGGTGACACCGGGGAGCTGTTTTTT. It translates to CASSQDRTSGDTGELFF.

V gene TRBV3-1 (or the pseudogene TRBV3-2) combines with J gene TRBJ1-1, with unresolved D. This CDR3 has 15 residues. Trimming shortened V by 4 bases and J by 2 bases, and 14 bases separated the two germline ends. Germline-derived CDR1 and CDR2 are LGHDT and YNNKEL (reference sequence). In DNA, the CDR3 is TGTGCCAGCAGCCCCGTGGTAACTCTTAACACTGAAGCTTTCTTT. Residues: CASSPVVTLNTEAFF.

The chain combines TRBV27 with TRBJ2-3; tentatively, D is TRBD2 (6 bases). Deletions cut 5 bases from V and 3 bases from J, with 18 bases between. This CDR3 comprises 16 residues. Per the germline V gene, CDR1 is MNHEY and CDR2 is SMNVEV (reference sequence). The CDR3 loop reads CASSEGRKTRTDTQYF. The CDR3, as DNA: TGTGCCAGCAGTGAGGGGAGGAAGACTAGGACAGATACGCAGTATTTT.

The J gene is TRBJ2-3, the V gene TRBV3-1 (or the pseudogene TRBV3-2); D remains ambiguous. The length of the CDR3 is 12 residues. V was clipped by 3 bases and J by 2 bases, with 3 bases between them. The germline CDR1 and CDR2 sequences are LGHDT and YNNKEL (reference sequence). The CDR3 coding sequence is TGTGCCAGCAGCCACCACACAGATACGCAGTATTTT. It codes for CASSHHTDTQYF.

The V gene is TRBV18, the J gene TRBJ1-3; 9 bases fit TRBD1. Looked up from germline, CDR1 is KGHSH and CDR2 is LQKENI. The V gene end was trimmed by 1 base and the J gene end by 0 bases; junction bases not matched to a gene: 1. This CDR3 spans 16 amino acids. The CDR3 is CASSPRDRVSGNTIYF. CDR3 nucleotides: TGTGCCAGCTCACCACGGGACAGGGTCTCTGGAAACACCATATATTTT.

V gene TRBV4-3 combines with J gene TRBJ2-5; D gene uncertain. The V gene lost 0 bases and the J gene lost 4 bases, with 6 bases spanning the gap. The CDR3 contains 13 residues. CDR1 LGHNA and CDR2 YSLEER come from the germline V gene. The CDR3 spells CASSQDLLETQYF. In nucleotides, the CDR3 is TGCGCCAGCAGCCAAGATCTTTTAGAGACCCAGTACTTC.

This clone was observed once. The chain is built from TRBV28 and TRBJ2-7; weak D call: TRBD1 (6 bases). Trimming took off 4 bases at V and 4 bases at J, with 14 bases between the two ends. CDR1 and CDR2 from the germline V gene are MDHEN and SYDVKM. This CDR3 is built from 14 residues. The CDR3 bases are TGTGCCAGCAGTTCCGGATGGACAGATTACGAGCAGTACGTC. Translated, it gives CASSSGWTDYEQYV.

This sequence joins TRBV4-2 and TRBJ1-2; TRBD1 is a possible D gene (5 bases). The V gene lost 4 bases and the J gene lost 8 bases, with 17 bases spanning the gap. Germline V lookup: CDR1 LGHNA, CDR2 YNFKEQ. The CDR3 runs to 14 residues. CDR3 coding DNA: TGTGCCAGCAGCCGCGAACGTACAGGCGGCGGCTACACCTTC. This encodes CASSRERTGGGYTF.

The V and J genes are TRBV3-1 (or the pseudogene TRBV3-2) and TRBJ1-6; possibly TRBD1 for D (6 bases). This CDR3 is 15 amino acids long. V was cut by 0 bases and J by 10 bases, with 13 bases left in between. Germline V CDR1 and CDR2: LGHDT, YNNKEL (reference sequence). The CDR3, as DNA: TGTGCCAGCAGCCAAGAGGCAGGGGTAGACTCACCCCTCCACTTT. Its translation: CASSQEAGVDSPLHF.

This chain joins TRBV24-1 and TRBJ2-1; D gene ambiguous. Per the germline V gene, CDR1 is KGHDR and CDR2 is SFDVKD. The ends were cut back, 4 bases at V and 7 bases at J, with 10 bases in the middle. This CDR3 region has 13 residues. CDR3 bases: TGTGCCACCAGTGACAGCGTAAAGAATGAGCAGTTCTTC. Residues: CATSDSVKNEQFF.

The V gene is TRBV19, the J gene TRBJ2-3; the D gene is possibly TRBD1 (5 bases). CDR3 length equals 14 residues. Germline CDR1 reads LNHDA; CDR2 reads SQIVND (reference sequence). V was trimmed by 5 bases and J by 0 bases, leaving 9 bases between them. CDR3 region: CASSLQASTDTQYF. CDR3 nucleotides: TGTGCCAGTAGTTTACAGGCTAGCACAGATACGCAGTATTTT.

The rearrangement joins TRBV29-1 to TRBJ2-1; D gene unclear. CDR1 is SQVTM, CDR2 ANQGSEA, per germline. The CDR3 consists of 15 residues. V lost 8 bases to trimming and J lost 0 bases, with 17 bases between them. The CDR3 loop reads CSFAPGFSSYNEQFF. CDR3 DNA: TGCAGCTTCGCCCCCGGGTTTAGCTCCTACAATGAGCAGTTCTTC.

This clone was picked up a small number of times. The V and J genes are TRBV7-8 and TRBJ1-5; 7 bases are shared with TRBD1. CDR1 is SGHVS and CDR2 is FQNEAQ in the germline V gene. J gave up 4 bases and V 2 bases, and 11 bases lay outside the gene matches. The CDR3 contains 17 residues. Here the CDR3 reads CASSLRFSRGQNQPQHF. For the CDR3, the DNA is TGTGCCAGCAGCTTAAGGTTTTCGCGGGGACAGAATCAGCCCCAGCATTTT.

In DNA, the CDR3 is TGCGCCAGCAACCTTAGCGGGAGTAAAGAGACCCAGTACTTC. Residues: CASNLSGSKETQYF. This sequence joins TRBV5-1 and TRBJ2-5, with 9 bases fitting TRBD2. V gave up 6 bases and J gave up 3 bases; unmatched junction bases: 6. The CDR3 length is 14 residues. Germline CDR1 reads SGHRS; CDR2 reads YFSETQ. The full variable domain, completed using reference TRBV5-1 and TRBJ2-5, is KAGVTQTPRYLIKTRGQQVTLSCSPISGHRSVSWYQQTPGQGLQFLFEYFSETQRNKGNFPGRFSGRQFSNSRSEMNVSTLELGDSALYLCASNLSGSKETQYFGPGTRLLVL.

The chain has TRBV7-2 and TRBJ2-3; 11 bases match TRBD2. The trim removed 2 bases at V and 0 bases at J, leaving 10 bases unmatched. Germline values: CDR1 SGHTA, CDR2 FQGNSA. CDR3 length equals 19 residues. This chain's CDR3 is CASSLNPSGGPVSTDTQYF. CDR3 coding DNA: TGTGCCAGCAGCTTAAATCCTAGCGGGGGGCCGGTTAGCACAGATACGCAGTATTTT.

The V and J genes are TRBV19 and TRBJ2-3, with 9 nucleotides matching TRBD2. Germline V CDR1 and CDR2: LNHDA, SQIVND (reference sequence). CDR3 length equals 14 residues. V lost 8 bases and J lost 5; bases outside the gene matches: 8. CDR3 residues: CASAIAGAGDTQYF. The CDR3 nucleotides read TGTGCCAGTGCAATAGCGGGAGCAGGAGATACGCAGTATTTT.

This sequence joins TRBV4-1 and TRBJ1-3, with 9 bases matching TRBD1. V dropped 3 bases and J dropped 0; count of bases not matched to a gene: 6. The CDR3 is made up of 17 amino acids. Germline CDR1 and CDR2: MGHRA and YSYEKL. The CDR3: CASSQAGTGSSGNTIYF. In DNA form, the CDR3 reads TGCGCCAGCAGCCAGGCCGGGACAGGGAGCTCTGGAAACACCATATATTTT.

This chain links TRBV9 with TRBJ2-3, with no clear D. Germline V gene sequence: CDR1 SGDLS, CDR2 YYNGEE. The V end lost 0 bases, the J end lost 2 bases, and 7 bases lay between the germline ends. The CDR3 has 14 amino acids. The CDR3 DNA reads TGTGCCAGCAGCGTAGGAGGTGTCACAGATACGCAGTATTTT. Translated: CASSVGGVTDTQYF.

This clone showed up just once. The chain is built from TRBV12-3 or TRBV12-4 and TRBJ2-2; tentatively, D is TRBD1 (5 bases). V lost 6 bases, J lost 5 bases, and 7 bases lay in between. The CDR3 covers 12 residues. CDR3 residues: CASRRQTGELFF. The DNA for the CDR3 is TGTGCCAGCAGGCGACAGACCGGGGAGCTGTTTTTT.

The chain couples TRBV11-1 to TRBJ2-1; 11 bases map to TRBD2. Germline lookup yields CDR1 SGHAT and CDR2 FQDESV (reference sequence). V lost 5 bases and J lost 8; bases outside the gene matches: 8. The CDR3 runs 15 residues. In DNA, the CDR3 is TGTGCCAGCAGCCTTTCCCCGGGACTAGCGGATGAGCAGTTCTTC. This encodes CASSLSPGLADEQFF.

The CDR3 DNA sequence: TGCAGCGGAGGACTAGCGGGAGTCACAGATACGCAGTATTTT. This translates into CSGGLAGVTDTQYF. The gene calls are TRBV29-1 and TRBJ2-3; 13 bases are a match to TRBD2. The V gene's germline CDR1 is SQVTM and CDR2 ANQGSEA. Trimming at V came to 7 bases and at J to 2 bases, leaving 3 bases not matched to a gene. The CDR3 consists of 14 residues.

CDR3 protein: CASSSGINDRGVEKLFF. CDR3 coding DNA: TGCGCCAGCAGCTCAGGCATAAACGACAGGGGGGTTGAAAAACTGTTTTTT. The chain carries TRBV5-1 and TRBJ1-4; 9 positions agree with TRBD1. This CDR3 is built from 17 residues. CDR1 and CDR2 (germline): SGHRS, YFSETQ. J gave up 7 bases and V 3 bases, and 13 bases lay outside the gene matches. The variable domain in full, completed from reference TRBV5-1 and TRBJ1-4, reads KAGVTQTPRYLIKTRGQQVTLSCSPISGHRSVSWYQQTPGQGLQFLFEYFSETQRNKGNFPGRFSGRQFSNSRSEMNVSTLELGDSALYLCASSSGINDRGVEKLFFGSGTQLSVL.

This clone was counted only a few times. The chain has TRBV28 and TRBJ1-5; 7 bases are shared with TRBD1. CDR3 length: 14 amino acids. V shed 6 bases, J shed 4 bases, and the junction held 6 bases outside the gene matches. Germline loops: CDR1 MDHEN, CDR2 SYDVKM. In DNA form, the CDR3 reads TGTGCCAGCAGGACAGGGCGGTGGAATCAGCCCCAGCATTTT. This codes for CASRTGRWNQPQHF.

The chain uses TRBV5-1 and TRBJ2-1, with 7 bases lining up with TRBD2. J gave up 4 bases and V 2 bases, and 6 bases lay outside the gene matches. CDR3 length equals 15 residues. The germline V gene has CDR1 SGHRS and CDR2 YFSETQ. CDR3: CASSFGGGDYNEQFF. The CDR3 coding sequence is TGCGCCAGCAGCTTTGGCGGGGGAGATTACAATGAGCAGTTCTTC.